This T cell receptor beta chain was captured in a study of memory CD4+ T cells and cytomegalovirus serostatus. Overall study context: Of the healthy Belgian adults, nine or ten were CMV seropositive and 24 seronegative.

Study-wide findings and caveats: CD4+ memory repertoires contained about two fifths of the 164 reported CMV TCRbeta sequences. Suggested: most of the CMV-linked TCR signature lies in CD4+ memory cells.

Remarks on this clone: What it recognizes is unknown.

Using immunoSEQ multiplex PCR, the repertoire was profiled, and TCRdb retains in-frame clones only, with some absent. The sample lists tens of thousands of clones; 70% to 85% were seen once. Germline V lookup: CDR1 SGHNT, CDR2 YYREEE (reference sequence). The CDR3 is made up of 15 amino acids. After removal of 4 bases from V and 5 bases from J, the junction contained 9 bases not matched to a gene. The sort gate was single viable CD3+CD4+CD8-CD45RO+ cells for memory CD4+ T cells. The clonotype comes from an adult in good health and CMV-seronegative. The sequenced material came from memory CD4+ T cells from blood. The gene calls are TRBV5-4 and TRBJ2-7, with TRBD1 identical over 10 bases. The CDR3, as DNA: TGTGCCAGCAGCCCCACCGGGACAGGGGCCCACGAGCAGTACTTC. Translating it yields CASSPTGTGAHEQYF.